This TCR beta chain was profiled in a study of blood T cell repertoires in COVID-19. Study-level information: Cohort 3 donors counted as recovered after two negative PCRs, clearance, or resolved symptoms. T cells, B-cell-depleted T cells, or PBMCs provided the cDNA or gDNA that served as material.

J was trimmed by 8 bases and V by 4 bases; bases with no gene match: 11. From germline, CDR1 is LGHNT and CDR2 FRNRAP. This CDR3 spans 15 amino acids. Sequencing used immunoSEQ multiplex PCR; TCRdb keeps in-frame clones, though not all of them. The data show about 150,000 clones, around 80% seen once. In assigning cohorts, the study relied on participant-reported clinical history. This clone has just a few counts. This sequence was found in a woman in her 70s in a cohort exposed to, infected with or recovered from COVID-19 (not recorded which). The chain is built from TRBV12-5 and TRBJ2-1; 7 bases agree with TRBD1. Sequencing was done on a sample of PBMCs or T cells enriched from blood (not recorded which). The CDR3 protein is CASGSRTGLMDEQFF. DNA of the CDR3: TGTGCTAGTGGTTCCCGGACAGGTTTAATGGATGAGCAGTTCTTC. The full variable domain, its missing parts supplied by reference TRBV12-5 and TRBJ2-1, is DARVTQTPRHKVTEMGQEVTMRCQPILGHNTVFWYRQTMMQGLELLAYFRNRAPLDDSGMPKDRFSAEMPDATLATLKIQPSEPRDSAVYFCASGSRTGLMDEQFFGPGTRLTVL.